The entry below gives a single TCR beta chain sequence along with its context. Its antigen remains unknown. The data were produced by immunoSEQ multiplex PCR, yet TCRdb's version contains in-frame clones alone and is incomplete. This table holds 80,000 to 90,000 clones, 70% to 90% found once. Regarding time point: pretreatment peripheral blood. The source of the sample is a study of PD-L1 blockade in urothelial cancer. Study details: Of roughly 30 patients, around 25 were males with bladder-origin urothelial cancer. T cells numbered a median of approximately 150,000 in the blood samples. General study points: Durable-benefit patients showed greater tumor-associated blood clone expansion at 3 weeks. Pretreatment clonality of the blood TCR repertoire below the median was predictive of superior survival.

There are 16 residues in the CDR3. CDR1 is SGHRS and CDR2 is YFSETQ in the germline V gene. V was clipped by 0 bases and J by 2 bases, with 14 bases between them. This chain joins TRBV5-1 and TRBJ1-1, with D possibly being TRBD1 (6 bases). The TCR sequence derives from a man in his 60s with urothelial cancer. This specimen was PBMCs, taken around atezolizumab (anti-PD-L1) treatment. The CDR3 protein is CASSLVSDRPNTEAFF. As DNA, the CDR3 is TGCGCCAGCAGCTTGGTAAGCGACAGGCCCAACACTGAAGCTTTCTTT. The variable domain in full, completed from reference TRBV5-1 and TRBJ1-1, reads KAGVTQTPRYLIKTRGQQVTLSCSPISGHRSVSWYQQTPGQGLQFLFEYFSETQRNKGNFPGRFSGRQFSNSRSEMNVSTLELGDSALYLCASSLVSDRPNTEAFFGQGTRLTVV.